This TCR beta chain was recorded in a study of blood T cell repertoires in COVID-19. This CDR3 has 18 amino acids. The junction had 14 bases not matched to a gene; V was cut back by 1 base and J by 6 bases. Looked up from germline, CDR1 is KGHSH and CDR2 is LQKENI. The method was immunoSEQ multiplex PCR; TCRdb's version includes in-frame clones alone and lacks a portion of them. This sample has around 100,000 clones, with about 83% found just once. The source is a human donor in a cohort sampled during active COVID-19. The sequenced material came from peripheral blood. J is TRBJ2-2 and V is TRBV18; the match to TRBD1 covers 7 bases. The CDR3 DNA reads TGTGCCAGCTCACCACGGGTCGATTCTAGGGGGCCCCCCGGGGAGCTGTTTTTT. As protein: CASSPRVDSRGPPGELFF.